This passage covers 21 T cell receptor beta chains from one sample sequenced in a study of cytomegalovirus exposure and HLA in healthy donors. This PCR relied on a set of 60 Vbeta primers and 13 Jbeta primers. The method was immunoSEQ multiplex PCR; TCRdb's version includes in-frame clones alone and lacks a portion of them. The sample records approximately 110,000 clones, roughly three quarters being singletons. Input material: PBMCs. Receptor source: a man aged 40-49 years in good health and CMV-seronegative.

This clone has only a few counts. The DNA of the CDR3 is TGTGCCAGCAGCTTGGCAGGGTTTGGTACTGAAGCTTTCTTT. Translated, it gives CASSLAGFGTEAFF. This sequence joins TRBV5-6 and TRBJ1-1; tentatively, D is TRBD1 (5 bases). There are 14 residues in the CDR3. Trimming pared 0 bases from V and 5 bases from J, leaving 11 bases between. Per germline, CDR1 SGHDT and CDR2 YYEEEE.

In DNA, the CDR3 is TGTGCCAGTAGTCAACAACCGAATGGCTACACCTTC. It yields the protein CASSQQPNGYTF. The chain has TRBV19 and TRBJ1-2; D uncertain. The CDR3 covers 12 residues. V dropped 5 bases and J dropped 6 bases, with 10 bases sitting between them. The V gene's germline CDR1 is LNHDA and CDR2 SQIVND (reference sequence).

This clone turned up a few times. This sample includes further DNA sequences coding for the same CDR3. The chain links TRBV7-6 to TRBJ1-3; D is uncertain. The ends were cut back, 1 base at V and 4 bases at J, with 8 bases in the middle. The CDR3 is 14 residues long. From germline, CDR1 is SGHVS and CDR2 FNYEAQ. CDR3 protein: CASSLGGPGNTIYF. DNA for the CDR3: TGTGCCAGCAGCTTAGGAGGGCCAGGAAACACCATATATTTT.

The chain combines TRBV6-1 with TRBJ2-7; the D gene is possibly TRBD1 (6 bases). Germline V CDR1 and CDR2: MNHNS, SASEGT. The CDR3 is 11 residues long. V was cut by 6 bases and J by 7 bases, with 10 bases left in between. In DNA form, the CDR3 reads TGTGCCAGCAGATCGACAGGAGAGCAGTACTTC. It codes for CASRSTGEQYF.

The V gene is TRBV7-2, the J gene TRBJ1-2; D remains ambiguous. V lost 1 base, J lost 2 bases, and 5 bases lay in between. In germline, CDR1 is SGHTA, CDR2 FQGNSA. The CDR3 is 13 residues long. This CDR3 reads CASSLGRNYGYTF. DNA for the CDR3: TGTGCCAGCAGCTTAGGCAGGAACTATGGCTACACCTTC.

The CDR3 DNA reads TGTGCCAGCAGCTTAGGTGCAGGGGGCGCGGATACGCAGTATTTT. It yields the protein CASSLGAGGADTQYF. The genes are TRBV7-9 and TRBJ2-3; 8 nucleotides align to TRBD1. With 1 base clipped from V and 6 bases from J, the junction kept 6 bases outside the gene matches. Germline V gives CDR1 SEHNR, CDR2 FQNEAQ (reference sequence). This CDR3 spans 15 amino acids.

This clone appeared a few times. The chain links TRBV2 to TRBJ1-5, with a weak D call TRBD1 (6 bases). Germline CDR1 and CDR2: SNHLY and FYNNEI. V dropped 4 bases and J dropped 6 bases, with 13 bases sitting between them. The CDR3 is 14 amino acids. The CDR3 DNA reads TGTGCCAGCAGTGGACAGGTGAAGAGTCAGCCCCAGCATTTT. It specifies CASSGQVKSQPQHF.

This clone has a count of ten or more. The chain carries TRBV19 and TRBJ2-5, with TRBD2 matching 7 bases. This CDR3 contains 13 residues. V lost 7 bases, J lost 2 bases, and 4 bases stayed unmatched. Germline V gene lookup returns CDR1 LNHDA and CDR2 SQIVND (reference sequence). The CDR3 DNA reads TGTGCCAGTAACAGGCGGGGGCAAGAGACCCAGTACTTC. Protein sequence: CASNRRGQETQYF.

The chain combines TRBV7-2 with TRBJ2-7; 14 nucleotides match TRBD2. Germline CDR1 and CDR2: SGHTA and FQGNSA. The CDR3 runs 15 residues. Unmatched junction bases numbered 4, after V lost 5 bases and J lost 4 bases. CDR3 loop: CASSPGLAGVYEQYF. DNA of the CDR3: TGTGCCAGCAGCCCGGGACTAGCGGGGGTGTACGAGCAGTACTTC.

The V gene is TRBV29-1, the J gene TRBJ2-7, with D tentatively TRBD2 (7 bases). Germline CDR1 SQVTM, CDR2 ANQGSEA. CDR3 length equals 14 residues. The germline V and J ends were trimmed by 0 bases and 3 bases, with 12 bases remaining between them. CDR3 in amino acids: CSVEEGGGDYEQYF. The DNA of the CDR3 is TGCAGCGTTGAAGAGGGAGGGGGGGACTACGAGCAGTACTTC.

The chain has TRBV5-1 and TRBJ1-2; TRBD1 aligns across 8 bases. This CDR3 has 14 residues. The V gene's germline CDR1 is SGHRS and CDR2 YFSETQ. J gave up 4 bases and V 0 bases, and 2 bases lay outside the gene matches. In DNA, the CDR3 is TGCGCCAGCAGCTTGGGGACAGGGAGCTATGGCTACACCTTC. Its protein is CASSLGTGSYGYTF.

The chain joins TRBV6-4 to TRBJ1-6, with 7 positions matching TRBD1. In germline, CDR1 is MRHNA, CDR2 SNTAGT. Trimming at V came to 2 bases and at J to 6 bases, leaving 4 bases not matched to a gene. The CDR3 sequence is 15 residues long. DNA of the CDR3: TGTGCCAGCAGTGACCGGCAGGGGGTTAATTCACCCCTCCACTTT. It yields the protein CASSDRQGVNSPLHF.

The table lists this clone with a few counts. The chain combines TRBV6-5 with TRBJ1-3; D is unclear. CDR3 length: 13 amino acids. Germline V gives CDR1 MNHEY, CDR2 SVGAGI. Trimming shortened V by 6 bases and J by 0 bases, and 6 bases separated the two germline ends. CDR3 loop: CASRVSSGNTIYF. The DNA for the CDR3 is TGTGCCAGCAGGGTGAGCTCTGGAAACACCATATATTTT.

The gene calls are TRBV7-9 and TRBJ2-7; 11 positions agree with TRBD2. Germline V lookup: CDR1 SEHNR, CDR2 FQNEAQ (reference sequence). This CDR3 has 16 amino acids. V lost 8 bases to trimming and J lost 1 base; unmatched junction nucleotides: 10. CDR3 sequence reads: CASPPARLAGSYEQYF. The CDR3 DNA reads TGTGCCAGCCCGCCCGCCAGACTAGCGGGGTCCTACGAGCAGTACTTC.

CDR3 in DNA: TGTGCCAGCAGCCAAGACATCCGGAACACTGAAGCTTTCTTT. It specifies CASSQDIRNTEAFF. The V and J genes are TRBV7-2 and TRBJ1-1, with D unclear. The germline V gene encodes CDR1 SGHTA and CDR2 FQGNSA. V lost 5 bases to trimming and J lost 1 base, with 11 bases between them. The CDR3 is 14 residues long.

This sequence joins TRBV25-1 and TRBJ2-3, with D hard to call. The CDR3 extends over 12 amino acids. From germline, CDR1 is MGHDK and CDR2 SYGVNS. Between the trimmed V and J ends, which lost 6 bases and 0 bases, there was a span of 4 bases. The CDR3 bases are TGTGCCAGCAGCACTAGCACAGATACGCAGTATTTT. Residues: CASSTSTDTQYF.

J is TRBJ2-2 and V is TRBV6-5; unclear D gene. V lost 3 bases to trimming and J lost 2 bases, with 13 bases between them. The CDR3 runs 16 residues. The germline V gene encodes CDR1 MNHEY and CDR2 SVGAGI. Here the CDR3 DNA reads TGTGCCAGCAGTTATATGGCGGCGGCCAACACCGGGGAGCTGTTTTTT. Translation gives CASSYMAAANTGELFF.

The genes are TRBV11-2 and TRBJ1-1; D is perhaps TRBD1 (6 bases). Germline assignment: CDR1 SGHAT and CDR2 FQNNGV. V was clipped by 2 bases and J by 1 base, with 14 bases between them. The CDR3 is made up of 16 amino acids. The CDR3 DNA is TGTGCCAGCAGCTTAACTTGGGGACACAAGAACACTGAAGCTTTCTTT. It is translated as CASSLTWGHKNTEAFF.

The chain recombines TRBV30 with TRBJ1-5, with TRBD1 as a possible D gene (5 bases). CDR3 length: 14 residues. V was shortened by 1 base and J by 6 bases, with 13 bases between the two germline ends. The germline gives CDR1 GTSNPN, CDR2 SVGIG (reference sequence). In DNA, the CDR3 is TGTGCCTGGAGTGAGGGACTGCGGGGTCAGCCCCAGCATTTT. Translation gives CAWSEGLRGQPQHF.

Concerning this clone itself: Compared with germline, one end of the junction differs, possibly owing to a read error. This chain joins TRBV7-9 and TRBJ2-7; possibly TRBD1 for D (6 bases). The germline V gene encodes CDR1 SEHNR and CDR2 FQNEAQ (reference sequence). The CDR3 spans 18 residues. CDR3 residues: CSSSLALPRQVPSYEQYF. CDR3 nucleotide sequence: TGTTCCAGCAGCTTAGCCCTCCCGCGACAGGTACCTTCCTACGAGCAGTACTTC.

A few counts support this clone. The chain joins TRBV9 to TRBJ2-7; 7 nucleotides line up with TRBD1. This CDR3 has 15 amino acids. Germline V CDR1 and CDR2: SGDLS, YYNGEE. The V gene end was trimmed by 0 bases and the J gene end by 1 base; junction bases not matched to a gene: 4. The CDR3 is CASSVEVGQSYEQYF. CDR3 in DNA: TGTGCCAGCAGCGTAGAGGTGGGACAGTCCTACGAGCAGTACTTC.